This TCR beta chain comes out of a study of blood T cell repertoires in COVID-19. This table comes from immunoSEQ multiplex PCR, and its TCRdb copy is limited to in-frame clones, with some not included. Of under 350,000 clones in the sample, about 86% were seen once. This CDR3 is 16 amino acids long. Germline V gene sequence: CDR1 KGHSH, CDR2 LQKENI. V trimming: 5 bases; J trimming: 1 base; junction bases outside the gene matches: 6. Sequencing input: PBMCs or T cells enriched from blood (not recorded which). This TCR was sampled from a woman aged 40 to 50 with acute COVID-19. The chain uses TRBV18 and TRBJ2-5; 11 bases are a match to TRBD1. The CDR3 DNA sequence: TGTGCCAGCTCAACGAGGACAGGGGGCCCCCAAGAGACCCAGTACTTC. It yields the protein CASSTRTGGPQETQYF.